This entry concerns a single T cell receptor beta chain. What it recognizes is unknown. Runs used v3.0 of the immunoSEQ assay and were done at survey level. Here immunoSEQ multiplex PCR was the method, and the copy in TCRdb shows in-frame clones only, minus some. This repertoire shows 10,000 to 15,000 clones, around 73% found once; its top ten account for about 13%. These data originate in a study of long-term antiretroviral therapy in people with HIV. Study background: By about a decade, the earliest samples predate the 2015 immediate-ART recommendation.

Overall study findings and caveats: Across all time points, the repertoire was dominated by clones that expanded before ART. Specimen acquisition occurred between about 2004 and 2017, potentially under older ART regimens. Diversity rose after ART but stayed below transplant donor controls.

V lost 2 bases and J lost 0, with 11 bases in between. The CDR3 extends over 16 amino acids. Germline V gene sequence: CDR1 MNHEY, CDR2 SMNVEV (reference sequence). This sequence originates from a woman aged 18-30 years with HIV. J is TRBJ1-5 and V is TRBV27, with D possibly matching TRBD1 (6 bases). Sample: unsorted PBMCs, taken 1.3 years after starting antiretroviral therapy. The CDR3 DNA reads as TGTGCCAGCAGTTTAATGGGACACTATAGCAATCAGCCCCAGCATTTT. Translation: CASSLMGHYSNQPQHF.